A single sample gave rise to the 19 T cell receptor beta chains below, sequenced in a study of T cell changes during pregnancy in multiple sclerosis. Here immunoSEQ multiplex PCR was the method, and the copy in TCRdb shows in-frame clones only, minus some. The profile covers about 28,000 clones, with about 86% appearing a single time and 0.6% to 0.8% taken by the ten largest. The specimen was CD4+ T cells from peripheral blood mononuclear cells, collected in the first trimester of pregnancy. The receptors come from a female donor in good health, enrolled as a control in a pregnancy study.

The V and J genes are TRBV7-9 and TRBJ2-7; tentative D call: TRBD2 (5 bases). CDR3 size: 13 residues. Germline V gene lookup returns CDR1 SEHNR and CDR2 FQNEAQ (reference sequence). V was trimmed by 5 bases and J by 0 bases, leaving 8 bases between them. CDR3 DNA: TGTGCCAGCAGCCGACTACTCTCCTACGAGCAGTACTTC. Residues: CASSRLLSYEQYF.

The V gene is TRBV29-1, the J gene TRBJ2-7; D not resolved. Germline V gene data show CDR1 as SQVTM and CDR2 as ANQGSEA. V was cut by 6 bases and J by 0 bases, with 12 bases left in between. This CDR3 has 13 residues. CDR3 nucleotides: TGCAGCGTAAAGTCTACCGGCTCCTACGAGCAGTACTTC. This sequence encodes CSVKSTGSYEQYF.

The sample holds a few counts of this clone. This chain joins TRBV5-1 and TRBJ1-1; no reliable D call. The V gene's germline CDR1 is SGHRS and CDR2 YFSETQ. The CDR3 loop spans 15 amino acids. Deletions cut 0 bases from V and 0 bases from J, with 9 bases between. The CDR3 loop is CASSLDRSMNTEAFF. The DNA of the CDR3 is TGCGCCAGCAGCTTGGATCGGAGCATGAACACTGAAGCTTTCTTT.

This clone has only one observation. V usage is TRBV15 and J usage is TRBJ1-1, with D unresolved. This CDR3 is 14 amino acids long. Trimming removed 0 bases from V and 1 base from J, with 6 bases in between. Germline CDR1 and CDR2: LNHNV and YYDKDF (reference sequence). This CDR3 reads CATSREAENTEAFF. In DNA form, the CDR3 reads TGTGCCACCAGCAGAGAGGCGGAGAACACTGAAGCTTTCTTT.

The chain couples TRBV6-1 to TRBJ1-1; possible D gene TRBD1, 6 bases. The germline V and J ends were trimmed by 4 bases and 5 bases, with 20 bases remaining between them. CDR3 size: 16 residues. Germline CDR1 MNHNS, CDR2 SASEGT. The CDR3 region is CASSVGATTQGTEAFF. Written as DNA, the CDR3 is TGTGCCAGCAGTGTAGGGGCCACGACCCAGGGGACTGAAGCTTTCTTT.

The chain couples TRBV7-2 to TRBJ1-5; possibly TRBD1 for D (6 bases). Germline-derived CDR1 and CDR2 are SGHTA and FQGNSA. The CDR3 runs to 12 residues. The V end was cut by 5 bases, the J end by 13 bases, with 15 bases between. CDR3 sequence reads: CASSHPDRAQHF. The CDR3 nucleotides are TGTGCCAGCAGCCATCCGGACAGAGCACAGCATTTT.

The CDR3 DNA reads TGTGCCAGTAGCTCGGGACTAGCAGAACGCGAGCAGTACTTC. Encoded protein: CASSSGLAEREQYF. The chain is built from TRBV19 and TRBJ2-5; 9 bases fit TRBD2. The end of the DNA is better explained by TRBJ2-7, so the J call may be wrong. Per the germline V gene, CDR1 is LNHDA and CDR2 is SQIVND (reference sequence). The CDR3 length is 14 residues.

The chain carries TRBV11-1 and TRBJ2-7; 10 nucleotides agree with TRBD1. The CDR3 sequence is 15 residues long. The germline V gene encodes CDR1 SGHAT and CDR2 FQDESV (reference sequence). Losses at the gene ends were 4 bases for V and 5 bases for J; bases not matched to a gene: 8. CDR3 sequence: CASSSSRDRGHEQYF. Written as DNA, the CDR3 is TGTGCCAGCAGCTCTAGCCGGGACAGGGGCCACGAGCAGTACTTC.

The J gene is TRBJ2-1, the V gene TRBV7-3; D perhaps matches TRBD2 (6 bases). The CDR3 contains 14 residues. Germline V gene lookup returns CDR1 SGHTA and CDR2 FQGTGA. Trimming took 7 bases from V and 7 from J, leaving 17 bases between them. The CDR3 coding sequence is TGTGCCAGCACTCCAGATGGCGGGGTTAATGAGCAGTTCTTC. It specifies CASTPDGGVNEQFF.

The chain combines TRBV7-2 with TRBJ1-1; D is undetermined. CDR3 length: 14 amino acids. CDR1 is SGHTA and CDR2 is FQGNSA in the germline V gene. V shed 11 bases and J shed 2 bases, with 18 bases lying between them. The CDR3: CAATLGQTNTEAFF. DNA for the CDR3: TGTGCCGCTACGCTGGGTCAGACAAACACTGAAGCTTTCTTT.

V and J are TRBV25-1 and TRBJ2-5, with D possibly TRBD2 on 5 matching bases. From germline, CDR1 is MGHDK and CDR2 SYGVNS. V gave up 2 bases and J gave up 5 bases, with 12 bases separating them. There are 14 residues in the CDR3. CDR3 nucleotides: TGTGCCAGCAGTGAACGGGGAGTGGGGGAGACCCAGTACTTC. Protein sequence: CASSERGVGETQYF.

V and J are TRBV25-1 and TRBJ1-4; 7 nucleotides line up with TRBD1. Germline lookup yields CDR1 MGHDK and CDR2 SYGVNS. V dropped 4 bases and J dropped 6; count of bases not matched to a gene: 8. There are 15 residues in the CDR3. The CDR3 region has the DNA TGTGCCAGCAGTGCTCAAAACAGGGGCCATGAAAAACTGTTTTTT. Its translation: CASSAQNRGHEKLFF.

V gene TRBV7-2 combines with J gene TRBJ2-5; D not resolved. Trimming left V 5 bases short and J 5 bases short, with 18 bases between. There are 15 residues in the CDR3. Looked up from germline, CDR1 is SGHTA and CDR2 is FQGNSA. As DNA, the CDR3 is TGTGCCAGCAGCCCCCGAGCCGGGTACCCGGAGACCCAGTACTTC. It translates to CASSPRAGYPETQYF.

The chain links TRBV19 to TRBJ2-6, with D possibly matching TRBD2 (7 bases). The germline V gene has CDR1 LNHDA and CDR2 SQIVND (reference sequence). This CDR3 spans 16 amino acids. Trimming took 6 bases from V and 2 from J, leaving 14 bases between them. CDR3 coding DNA: TGTGCCAGTAGGACCCTGGGGGGGCCTGGGGCCAACGTCCTGACTTTC. Amino acid sequence: CASRTLGGPGANVLTF.

V and J are TRBV6-5 and TRBJ1-2, with 9 nucleotides matching TRBD1. Trimming took 9 bases from V and 8 from J; bases not matched to a gene: 7. The CDR3 runs 12 residues. From germline, CDR1 is MNHEY and CDR2 SVGAGI. The CDR3 is CASLQGAEGYTF. The CDR3 DNA is TGTGCCAGTCTACAGGGGGCTGAGGGCTACACCTTC.

The chain couples TRBV15 to TRBJ1-2; D unresolved. V lost 1 base and J lost 6, with 6 bases in between. Germline loops: CDR1 LNHNV, CDR2 YYDKDF (reference sequence). The CDR3 sequence is 12 residues long. The CDR3 DNA follows: TGTGCCACCAGCAGAGGACACAATGGCTACACCTTC. It specifies CATSRGHNGYTF.

The chain couples TRBV7-9 to TRBJ1-5; TRBD1 is a possible D gene (6 bases). Per the germline V gene, CDR1 is SEHNR and CDR2 is FQNEAQ (reference sequence). This CDR3 contains 15 residues. V lost 2 bases, J lost 3 bases, and 11 bases lay in between. CDR3 nucleotides: TGTGCCAGCAGCTTAACTACAGGGTTCAATCAGCCCCAGCATTTT. Translation gives CASSLTTGFNQPQHF. Complete variable domain (other parts from reference TRBV7-9 and TRBJ1-5): DTGVSQNPRHKITKRGQNVTFRCDPISEHNRLYWYRQTLGQGPEFLTYFQNEAQLEKSRLLSDRFSAERPKGSFSTLEIQRTEQGDSAMYLCASSLTTGFNQPQHFGDGTRLSIL.

The V and J genes are TRBV12-5 and TRBJ2-3, with TRBD2 matching over 9 bases. Germline CDR1 LGHNT, CDR2 FRNRAP. J lost 6 bases, V lost 5 bases, and 9 bases had no gene match. The CDR3 runs 15 residues. The CDR3 reads CASGPYGLARDTQYF. The CDR3 DNA is TGTGCTAGTGGTCCTTACGGACTAGCGAGGGATACGCAGTATTTT.

This clone was seen once. The rearrangement uses TRBV2 and TRBJ1-2, with a weak D call TRBD1 (5 bases). CDR1 and CDR2 (germline): SNHLY, FYNNEI. V lost 5 bases, J lost 2 bases, and 12 bases lay in between. The CDR3 runs 14 residues. For the CDR3, the DNA is TGTGCCAGCAGTTGGATGGACATAAACTATGGCTACACCTTC. Encoded protein: CASSWMDINYGYTF.